This is a list of T cell receptor beta chains from one sample in a study of Graves' ophthalmopathy and Graves' hyperthyroidism. A single record per CDR3 protein comes from TCRdb applying MiXCR to the multiplex PCR reads. The sample has more than 150,000 distinct CDR3 sequences; 30% to 45% are singletons. The sample comprised peripheral blood. These receptors came from a woman between 40 and 55 years old with Graves' ophthalmopathy. Each CDR3 is given with its conserved first and last residue. A D gene is named only where the DNA matches it firmly. Clone sizes are given selectively: once, few, many, or a class where the clone is expanded.

j_call clone_size v_call d_call cdr3_aa cdr3_nt
TRBJ1-2 many TRBV29-1 TRBD1 CSVGEQTGVGYTF TGCAGCGTTGGAGAGCAGACAGGGGTCGGCTACACCTTC
TRBJ2-2 many TRBV11-1 TRBD1 CASRARGTGEAGELFF TGTGCCAGCAGGGCACGGGGGACAGGGGAAGCCGGGGAGCTGTTTTTT
TRBJ1-5 many TRBV10-2 - CASSETSKMTEPQHF TGCGCCAGCAGTGAGACCTCAAAGATGACAGAGCCCCAGCATTTT
TRBJ2-7 - TRBV12-3/TRBV12-4 - CASSIPAGPGPYEQYF TGTGCCAGCAGTATCCCCGCAGGACCCGGGCCCTACGAGCAGTACTTC
TRBJ1-1 many TRBV20-1 TRBD1 CSARDWEEQGGTEAFF TGCAGTGCTAGAGATTGGGAGGAACAGGGGGGCACTGAAGCTTTCTTT
TRBJ2-7 many TRBV9 - CASSVESTGSYEQYF TGTGCCAGCAGCGTAGAGTCAACCGGATCCTACGAGCAGTACTTC
TRBJ1-1 many TRBV6-5 - CASIMTEMGAEAFF TGTGCCAGCATTATGACAGAGATGGGCGCTGAAGCTTTCTTT
TRBJ1-2 few TRBV6-1 - CASSVDSAGGYGYTF TGTGCCAGCAGTGTAGACAGCGCTGGGGGCTATGGCTACACCTTC
TRBJ2-2 many TRBV2 - CASSELGPSLNTGELFF TGTGCCAGCAGTGAACTCGGGCCTAGCCTGAACACCGGGGAGCTGTTTTTT
TRBJ1-5 many TRBV30 - CASSSGGNQPQHF TGTGCCTCCTCATCGGGAGGGAATCAGCCCCAGCATTTT
TRBJ1-5 - TRBV7-2 - CASSPTGYQPQHF TGTGCCAGCAGTCCGACAGGATATCAGCCCCAGCATTTT
TRBJ1-6 many TRBV28 - CASSFMDNSPLHF TGTGCCAGCAGTTTCATGGATAATTCACCCCTCCACTTT
TRBJ2-7 many TRBV19 - CASSTKAGQPYEQYF TGTGCCAGTAGTACTAAAGCGGGACAGCCCTACGAGCAGTACTTC
TRBJ1-2 - TRBV12-3/TRBV12-4 - CASRSPKGGDGYTF TGTGCCAGCAGATCTCCGAAGGGGGGGGATGGCTACACCTTC
TRBJ2-5 - TRBV24-1 TRBD1 CATSEPRQGAETQYF TGTGCCACCAGTGAACCGCGACAGGGGGCAGAGACCCAGTACTTC
TRBJ2-4 - TRBV28 TRBD2 CASSVHFTSGRAVTKNIQYF TGTGCCAGCAGTGTGCATTTTACTAGCGGGAGGGCCGTGACCAAAAACATTCAGTACTTC
TRBJ1-1 many TRBV10-3 TRBD1 CAIGGDRVRDTEAFF TGTGCCATCGGGGGAGACAGGGTAAGGGACACTGAAGCTTTCTTT
TRBJ1-1 - TRBV12-3/TRBV12-4 TRBD1 CASSLGTGGKWTEAFF TGTGCCAGCAGCCTAGGGACAGGGGGCAAGTGGACTGAAGCTTTCTTT
TRBJ1-1 - TRBV27 - CASSSSDRSYTEAFF TGTGCCAGCAGTAGCAGCGACAGGTCTTACACTGAAGCTTTCTTT
TRBJ1-5 - TRBV12-3/TRBV12-4 - CASTNMGLSNQPQHF TGTGCCAGCACCAATATGGGGTTAAGCAATCAGCCCCAGCATTTT
TRBJ2-7 - TRBV12-3/TRBV12-4 TRBD1 CASSPRQGPNEQYF TGTGCCAGCAGTCCTAGACAGGGGCCGAATGAGCAGTACTTC
TRBJ1-1 few TRBV5-1 - CASSFSAPLNTEAFF TGCGCCAGCAGCTTCTCAGCCCCGTTGAACACTGAAGCTTTCTTT
TRBJ2-5 - TRBV6-1 TRBD2 CASRRPSGGETQYF TGTGCCAGCAGGCGACCAAGCGGGGGCGAGACCCAGTACTTC
TRBJ1-2 many TRBV6-5 - CASSYDSVSGYTF TGTGCCAGCAGTTATGACAGTGTCTCTGGCTACACCTTC
TRBJ1-2 many TRBV28 - CASSLPKGGDGYTF TGTGCCAGCAGCCTTCCGAAGGGGGGGGATGGCTACACCTTC
TRBJ2-5 - TRBV7-3 TRBD1 CASSSTTGVGETQYF TGTGCCAGCAGCTCCACGACAGGGGTGGGAGAGACCCAGTACTTC
TRBJ1-5 many TRBV2 - CASSGVLNQPQHF TGTGCCAGCAGTGGGGTTCTCAATCAGCCCCAGCATTTT
TRBJ1-1 many TRBV20-1 - CSAGDGMNTEAFF TGCAGTGCGGGGGACGGAATGAACACTGAAGCTTTCTTT
TRBJ2-5 many TRBV12-3/TRBV12-4 - CASSLSGQETQYF TGTGCCAGCAGTTTATCAGGCCAAGAGACCCAGTACTTC
TRBJ2-7 - TRBV6-1 TRBD2 CASSGTSGPGEQYF TGTGCCAGCAGTGGGACTAGCGGTCCGGGGGAGCAGTACTTC